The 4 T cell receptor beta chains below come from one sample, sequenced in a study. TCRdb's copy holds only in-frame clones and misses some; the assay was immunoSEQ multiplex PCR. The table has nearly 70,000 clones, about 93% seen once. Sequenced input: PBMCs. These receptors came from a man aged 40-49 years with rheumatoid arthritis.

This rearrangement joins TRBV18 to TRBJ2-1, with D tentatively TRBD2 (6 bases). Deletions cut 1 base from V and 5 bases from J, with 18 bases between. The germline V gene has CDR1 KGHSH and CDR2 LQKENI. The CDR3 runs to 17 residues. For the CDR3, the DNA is TGTGCCAGCTCACCACGGCTCGTGCGGGATTGGAACAATGAGCAGTTCTTC. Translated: CASSPRLVRDWNNEQFF.

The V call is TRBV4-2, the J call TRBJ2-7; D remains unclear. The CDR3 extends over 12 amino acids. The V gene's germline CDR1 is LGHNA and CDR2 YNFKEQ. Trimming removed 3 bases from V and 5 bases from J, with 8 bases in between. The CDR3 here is CASSQTSDEQYF. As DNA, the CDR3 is TGTGCCAGCAGCCAGACTTCAGACGAGCAGTACTTC.

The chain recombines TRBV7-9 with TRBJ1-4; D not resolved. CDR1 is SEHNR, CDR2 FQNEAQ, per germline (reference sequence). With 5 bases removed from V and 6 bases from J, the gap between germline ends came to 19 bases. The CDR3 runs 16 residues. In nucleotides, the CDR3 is TGTGCCAGCAGCCCGGGCCTCTCCCAACGGGATGAAAAACTGTTTTTT. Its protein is CASSPGLSQRDEKLFF.

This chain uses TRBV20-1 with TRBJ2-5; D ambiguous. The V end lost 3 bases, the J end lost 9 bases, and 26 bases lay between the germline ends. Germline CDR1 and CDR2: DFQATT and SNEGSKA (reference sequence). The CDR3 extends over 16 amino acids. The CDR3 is CSASKSPQPQGGAQYF. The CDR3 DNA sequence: TGCAGTGCTAGTAAATCTCCCCAGCCGCAAGGTGGGGCCCAGTACTTC.